The TCR beta chain described here comes from a study of cytomegalovirus exposure and HLA in healthy donors. Study context: Researchers previously reported finding fewer than 140 million unique TCR beta sequences from around 200 million T cells. Study-level findings and limits: Immune exposure information comprised only CMV serostatus.

The PCR made use of 60 Vbeta and 13 Jbeta primers. Original data processing: A later analysis tallied approximately 80 million unique TCR beta chains, 10 million to 12 million of them shared. Sequenced by immunoSEQ multiplex PCR; TCRdb stores in-frame clones only, minus some. Clone size and V and J calls were adopted from that table, with D and trimming inferred from the DNA. The table has some 150,000 clones, approximately 82% seen once. Concerning this clone: Its specificity is not known.

The sequence was obtained from a middle-aged woman in good health and CMV-seronegative. The sample consisted of PBMCs.

CDR3 region: CASSLRGGWTEAFF. CDR3 coding DNA: TGTGCCAGCAGTCTCAGGGGTGGTTGGACTGAAGCTTTCTTT. This chain uses TRBV28 with TRBJ1-1; possible D gene TRBD1, 6 bases. There are 14 residues in the CDR3. Between the trimmed V and J ends, which lost 5 bases and 5 bases, there was a span of 15 bases. Germline assignment: CDR1 MDHEN and CDR2 SYDVKM.